This passage covers 22 T cell receptor beta chains from one sample sequenced in a study of cytomegalovirus exposure and HLA in healthy donors. PCR involved 60 Vbeta and 13 Jbeta primers. This table comes from immunoSEQ multiplex PCR, and its TCRdb copy is limited to in-frame clones, with some not included. The table lists around 150,000 clones, roughly three quarters of them singletons. Sequencing used PBMCs. These receptors were collected from a man in his thirties or forties in good health and CMV-seronegative.

The V and J genes are TRBV5-1 and TRBJ2-5; 9 bases align to TRBD2. Germline V gene data show CDR1 as SGHRS and CDR2 as YFSETQ. This CDR3 region has 16 residues. V shed 0 bases, J shed 1 base, and the junction held 4 bases outside the gene matches. CDR3: CASSLVLAGTQETQYF. CDR3 DNA sequence: TGCGCCAGCAGCTTGGTCCTAGCGGGAACCCAAGAGACCCAGTACTTC.

The V call is TRBV6-6, the J call TRBJ1-5; TRBD1 matches 7 bases. Trimming at V came to 6 bases and at J to 1 base, leaving 9 bases not matched to a gene. The CDR3 is made up of 16 amino acids. Germline V gene lookup returns CDR1 MNHNY and CDR2 SVGAGI (reference sequence). The CDR3 coding sequence is TGTGCCAGCAGCCCGACAGGGCGGATCAGCAATCAGCCCCAGCATTTT. This translates into CASSPTGRISNQPQHF.

The chain uses TRBV2 and TRBJ2-5, with 12 positions matching TRBD2. This CDR3 has 14 amino acids. V lost 4 bases, J lost 3 bases, and 0 bases stayed unmatched. CDR1 and CDR2 from the germline V gene are SNHLY and FYNNEI. Here the CDR3 reads CASSGLAGEETQYF. CDR3 nucleotides: TGTGCCAGCAGTGGACTAGCGGGAGAAGAGACCCAGTACTTC.

Points on this clone: One end of the junction does not line up with germline, which may come from a read error. The chain has TRBV12-5 and TRBJ2-4, with 11 bases lining up with TRBD2. The germline V gene has CDR1 LGHNT and CDR2 FRNRAP. The CDR3 runs to 13 residues. The CDR3 DNA follows: TGTGCTAGTGGTTTGGAATTTAGCGGGAGGGCCCACTTC. Translation: CASGLEFSGRAHF. Full variable domain (rest looked up from reference TRBV12-5 and TRBJ2-4): DARVTQTPRHKVTEMGQEVTMRCQPILGHNTVFWYRQTMMQGLELLAYFRNRAPLDDSGMPKDRFSAEMPDATLATLKIQPSEPRDSAVYFCASGLEFSGRAHFGAGTRLSVL.

The rearrangement uses TRBV18 and TRBJ2-1; 7 bases are shared with TRBD2. V gave up 0 bases and J gave up 0 bases; unmatched junction bases: 5. The germline CDR1 and CDR2 sequences are KGHSH and LQKENI. The CDR3 length is 17 residues. The CDR3 reads CASSPPLRGSSYNEQFF. In DNA form, the CDR3 reads TGTGCCAGCTCACCACCGCTGCGCGGGAGCTCCTACAATGAGCAGTTCTTC.

This chain joins TRBV5-4 and TRBJ1-3, with D possibly being TRBD1 (6 bases). Germline lookup yields CDR1 SGHNT and CDR2 YYREEE (reference sequence). CDR3 size: 14 residues. Trimming cost V 4 bases and J 0 bases, with 8 bases left between them. The CDR3 DNA reads as TGTGCCAGCAGCATACAGGGCTCTGGAAACACCATATATTTT. Amino acids: CASSIQGSGNTIYF.

The chain couples TRBV5-1 to TRBJ2-2, with a weak D call TRBD2 (5 bases). From germline, CDR1 is SGHRS and CDR2 YFSETQ. V gave up 4 bases and J gave up 0 bases, with 10 bases separating them. This CDR3 comprises 15 residues. In DNA form, the CDR3 reads TGCGCCAGCAGCCTGACTACGACGAACACCGGGGAGCTGTTTTTT. Translating it yields CASSLTTTNTGELFF.

This chain links TRBV2 with TRBJ2-3, with TRBD2 matching over 7 bases. CDR3 length: 13 amino acids. Trimming at V came to 4 bases and at J to 7 bases, leaving 5 bases not matched to a gene. Germline V gives CDR1 SNHLY, CDR2 FYNNEI. The CDR3 DNA reads TGTGCCAGCAGTGGGGACTACTTCTATACGCAGTATTTT. Translation gives CASSGDYFYTQYF. The variable domain in full, with the rest retrieved from reference TRBV2 and TRBJ2-3, is EPEVTQTPSHQVTQMGQEVILRCVPISNHLYFYWYRQILGQKVEFLVSFYNNEISEKSEIFDDQFSVERPDGSNFTLKIRSTKLEDSAMYFCASSGDYFYTQYFGPGTRLTVL.

The chain joins TRBV10-3 to TRBJ2-7; a possible D gene is TRBD2 (5 bases). The CDR3 totals 13 residues. Germline-derived CDR1 and CDR2 are ENHRY and SYGVKD. CDR3 residues: CGHQVSLEGEQYF. CDR3 bases: TGTGGTCATCAAGTTTCCTTAGAGGGCGAGCAGTACTTC.

The rearrangement links TRBV7-2 to TRBJ2-5, with TRBD2 identical over 7 bases. CDR1 and CDR2 from the germline V gene are SGHTA and FQGNSA. The CDR3 is 15 amino acids. V shed 0 bases and J 1 base; nucleotides not matched to a gene: 2. CDR3 nucleotides: TGTGCCAGCAGCTTAGCAGGGACTACCCAAGAGACCCAGTACTTC. This gives the protein CASSLAGTTQETQYF.

V and J are TRBV6-1 and TRBJ2-3; TRBD1 is a possible D gene (5 bases). From germline, CDR1 is MNHNS and CDR2 SASEGT. The CDR3 runs 16 residues. V lost 3 bases to trimming and J lost 0 bases, with 13 bases between them. The CDR3 region is CASSDLRGSSTDTQYF. CDR3 bases: TGTGCCAGCAGTGATCTAAGGGGATCAAGCACAGATACGCAGTATTTT.

This clone has just one count. The chain combines TRBV27 with TRBJ2-2; possible D gene TRBD1, 5 bases. The germline CDR1 and CDR2 sequences are MNHEY and SMNVEV (reference sequence). The CDR3 has 13 amino acids. Trimming pared 3 bases from V and 7 bases from J, leaving 9 bases between. The CDR3 sequence is CASSFQGGGELFF. CDR3 in DNA: TGTGCCAGCAGTTTCCAGGGTGGCGGGGAGCTGTTTTTT.

The V gene is TRBV25-1, the J gene TRBJ2-3; D is perhaps TRBD1 (6 bases). Germline V gene lookup returns CDR1 MGHDK and CDR2 SYGVNS. V was cut by 6 bases and J by 1 base, with 14 bases left in between. The CDR3 length is 15 residues. Here the CDR3 reads CASSLRGLGTDTQYF. The CDR3 coding sequence is TGTGCCAGCAGCCTCAGGGGTTTGGGCACAGATACGCAGTATTTT.

The V call is TRBV6-5, the J call TRBJ2-1; D may be TRBD2 (5 bases). V was shortened by 2 bases and J by 5 bases, with 10 bases between the two germline ends. The CDR3 is 14 residues long. CDR1 MNHEY and CDR2 SVGAGI come from the germline V gene. The CDR3 region is CASSYGGTHNEQFF. Written as DNA, the CDR3 is TGTGCCAGCAGTTACGGAGGCACGCACAATGAGCAGTTCTTC.

The chain uses TRBV9 and TRBJ2-7; 10 bases map to TRBD1. Germline V CDR1 and CDR2: SGDLS, YYNGEE. Trimming removed 4 bases from V and 3 bases from J; junction bases left unmatched: 4. The CDR3 contains 14 residues. CDR3 protein: CASSRGQGNYEQYF. The CDR3 bases are TGTGCCAGCAGCAGGGGACAGGGGAACTACGAGCAGTACTTC.

This rearrangement joins TRBV27 to TRBJ1-2, with 9 nucleotides matching TRBD1. Germline CDR1 and CDR2: MNHEY and SMNVEV (reference sequence). There are 15 residues in the CDR3. The V and J ends lost 6 bases and 4 bases, in that order; junction bases with no gene match: 9. The CDR3 sequence is CASSRQGVSGYGYTF. CDR3 DNA: TGTGCCAGCAGCCGACAGGGGGTCAGCGGCTATGGCTACACCTTC.

The CDR3 reads CASSMPSGSVDTQYF. The DNA for the CDR3 is TGTGCCAGTAGTATGCCTAGCGGGAGTGTAGATACGCAGTATTTT. This sequence joins TRBV19 and TRBJ2-3; TRBD2 matches 10 bases. In germline, CDR1 is LNHDA, CDR2 SQIVND (reference sequence). The CDR3 is made up of 15 amino acids. Losses at the gene ends were 3 bases for V and 5 bases for J; bases not matched to a gene: 5.

This sequence joins TRBV27 and TRBJ2-7; possible D gene TRBD1, 6 bases. The germline CDR1 and CDR2 sequences are MNHEY and SMNVEV (reference sequence). The CDR3 spans 13 residues. With 5 bases removed from V and 4 bases from J, the gap between germline ends came to 12 bases. The CDR3 sequence: CASSPDQGYEQYF. As DNA, the CDR3 is TGTGCCAGCAGTCCTGATCAGGGGTACGAGCAGTACTTC.

The chain carries TRBV6-6 and TRBJ2-7; 9 nucleotides agree with TRBD1. The J segment lost 5 bases and the V segment lost 6 bases, leaving 5 bases of the junction unmatched. Germline loops: CDR1 MNHNY, CDR2 SVGAGI (reference sequence). The CDR3 runs 13 residues. As DNA, the CDR3 is TGTGCCAGCAGGGGACAGGGCGTCGACGAGCAGTACTTC. It yields the protein CASRGQGVDEQYF.

This clone has more than one count but fewer than ten. This chain connects TRBV11-3 to TRBJ2-2; 9 bases line up with TRBD1. The V and J ends lost 8 bases and 4 bases, in that order; junction bases with no gene match: 5. The CDR3 has 14 residues. Germline assignment: CDR1 SGHNT and CDR2 YENEEA. CDR3 sequence reads: CASQQGAGTGELFF. The CDR3 DNA is TGTGCCAGCCAACAGGGGGCGGGCACCGGGGAGCTGTTTTTT.

The chain employs TRBV27 and TRBJ2-5; possible D gene TRBD2, 7 bases. Trimming shortened V by 4 bases and J by 10 bases, and 19 bases separated the two germline ends. The germline CDR1 and CDR2 sequences are MNHEY and SMNVEV (reference sequence). The CDR3 is 14 residues long. As DNA, the CDR3 is TGTGCCAGCAGTTCCGGGGGGCACCCCCGGGACCAGTACTTC. Amino acids: CASSSGGHPRDQYF.

CDR3: CASSWADRATYEQYF. The CDR3 DNA is TGTGCCAGCAGCTGGGCGGACAGGGCGACCTACGAGCAGTACTTC. The chain recombines TRBV5-5 with TRBJ2-7; 8 bases align to TRBD1. CDR1 is SGHKS and CDR2 is YYEKEE in the germline V gene (reference sequence). The ends lost 3 bases at V and 2 bases at J; junction bases unmatched: 7. The CDR3 runs 15 residues.